This record covers a single T cell receptor (beta chain). Its antigen remains unidentified. A J-beta primer mix and a sample-barcoded 5' primer were used in a second PCR of roughly 6 to 12 cycles. TCRdb reanalysed the 5' RACE reads using MiXCR and keeps one entry per CDR3 protein. Counted here are roughly 730,000 distinct CDR3 sequences, just over 55% occurring once; the ten biggest clones make up roughly 25%. This record belongs to a study of blood T cells in healthy people across ages. V trimming: 5 bases; J trimming: 3 bases; junction bases outside the gene matches: 7. Germline V CDR1 and CDR2: MDHEN, SYDVKM. This CDR3 is 17 amino acids long. General study results and limits: Roughly linearly, TCR beta diversity per million T cells fell as age increased. Higher diversity, along with more naive CD4+ cells, distinguished long-lived donors from aged donors.

This sequence was found in a man in his forties in good health. Sequencing was done on a sample of blood. The V call is TRBV28, the J call TRBJ2-1; 13 bases align to TRBD2. The CDR3 spells CASSLWTSGSVYNEQFF. In DNA form, the CDR3 reads TGTGCCAGCAGTCTCTGGACTAGCGGGAGTGTCTACAATGAGCAGTTCTTC.